The 18 T cell receptor beta chains listed next were all sequenced from one sample in a study of identical twins. TCRdb re-derived calls from the 5' RACE reads in MiXCR, one entry per CDR3 protein. The profile covers 250,000 or so distinct CDR3 sequences, with approximately 7.8% appearing a single time and under 7% taken by the ten largest. This sample was also put to use in a study of yellow fever vaccine responses in identical twins.

Sequenced: CD8+ T cells sorted from blood. The receptors stem from a woman aged 18-29 years in good health.

In its sample, this clonotype was seen a few times. The rearrangement links TRBV7-2 to TRBJ2-2, with a possible D match to TRBD2 (9 bases). V lost 5 bases to trimming and J lost 4 bases, with 20 bases between them. This CDR3 is 17 amino acids long. From germline, CDR1 is SGHTA and CDR2 FQGNSA. The CDR3, as DNA: TGTGCCAGCAGCCAGGGGGCTAGCGGGGACCTCACCGGGGAGCTGTTTTTT. It specifies CASSQGASGDLTGELFF.

In its sample, this clonotype was seen many times. The chain recombines TRBV19 with TRBJ2-2, with D maybe TRBD1 (5 bases). The CDR3 has 14 residues. V was cut by 1 base and J by 7 bases, with 10 bases left in between. The germline V gene has CDR1 LNHDA and CDR2 SQIVND (reference sequence). CDR3 amino acids: CASSIAQGNGELFF. The DNA for the CDR3 is TGTGCCAGTAGTATAGCCCAGGGCAACGGGGAGCTGTTTTTT.

A note on this clonotype: Just one base apart from a much larger clone, this may be a read error. This rearrangement joins TRBV29-1 to TRBJ2-2; the match to TRBD2 covers 11 bases. The CDR3 extends over 17 amino acids. V lost 0 bases to trimming and J lost 2 bases; unmatched junction nucleotides: 5. Germline loops: CDR1 SQVTM, CDR2 ANQGSEA. CDR3 DNA sequence: TGCAGCGTTGAAGATCGACTAGCGGGGCGCAACACCGGGGAGCTGTTTTTT. It is translated as CSVEDRLAGRNTGELFF.

This clonotype was detected only a few times. The J gene is TRBJ2-1, the V gene TRBV6-2 or TRBV6-3, with TRBD2 identical over 9 bases. J gave up 0 bases and V 5 bases, and 2 bases lay outside the gene matches. Germline V CDR1 and CDR2: MNHEY, SVGEGT. This CDR3 has 15 residues. CDR3: CASSNSGSSYNEQFF. The CDR3, as DNA: TGTGCCAGCAGTAATAGCGGGAGCTCCTACAATGAGCAGTTCTTC.

The V and J genes are TRBV7-9 and TRBJ2-7, with D hard to call. The CDR3 length is 16 residues. V gave up 4 bases and J gave up 0 bases, with 16 bases separating them. Per germline, CDR1 SEHNR and CDR2 FQNEAQ (reference sequence). The CDR3 sequence: CASSSLKRYNSYEQYF. The CDR3 coding sequence is TGTGCCAGCAGCTCCCTCAAACGGTACAACTCCTACGAGCAGTACTTC.

This clonotype appeared many times. The chain links TRBV9 to TRBJ1-5; D is ambiguous. The CDR3 is 13 residues long. Trimming removed 0 bases at V and 0 bases at J, with 1 base between. CDR1 and CDR2 from the germline V gene are SGDLS and YYNGEE. The CDR3 is CASSVGSNQPQHF. The CDR3 DNA is TGTGCCAGCAGCGTAGGTAGCAATCAGCCCCAGCATTTT.

The chain uses TRBV20-1 and TRBJ2-3, with TRBD2 matching 10 bases. The CDR3 consists of 15 residues. CDR1 and CDR2 (germline): DFQATT, SNEGSKA (reference sequence). Germline trimming cut 4 bases from V and 2 bases from J; bases unmatched to any gene: 6. The DNA for the CDR3 is TGCAGTGCTACCCTTAGCGGGGGGTACACAGATACGCAGTATTTT. It encodes CSATLSGGYTDTQYF.

This clonotype was detected a few times. The chain carries TRBV7-9 and TRBJ2-7, with 11 bases aligning to TRBD2. Germline V gene data show CDR1 as SEHNR and CDR2 as FQNEAQ (reference sequence). The CDR3 runs 15 residues. V shed 3 bases and J 9 bases; nucleotides not matched to a gene: 10. This CDR3 reads CASSFGTSGFDGQYF. The DNA for the CDR3 is TGTGCCAGCAGCTTTGGGACTAGCGGCTTTGACGGGCAGTACTTC.

This clonotype was detected a few times. The chain uses TRBV4-1 and TRBJ2-7; 11 bases match TRBD2. The V and J ends lost 1 base and 5 bases, in that order; junction bases with no gene match: 7. Germline V gives CDR1 MGHRA, CDR2 YSYEKL. There are 16 residues in the CDR3. CDR3 in DNA: TGCGCCAGCAGCCAAGGGGGGCTAGCGGGAGGCGACGAGCAGTACTTC. Its protein product is CASSQGGLAGGDEQYF.

The rearrangement links TRBV11-3 to TRBJ2-2; perhaps TRBD1 as D (5 bases). Between the trimmed V and J ends, which lost 4 bases and 0 bases, there was a span of 9 bases. This CDR3 region has 15 residues. The V gene's germline CDR1 is SGHNT and CDR2 YENEEA. As DNA, the CDR3 is TGTGCCAGCAGCTGGGGCCTATCGAACACCGGGGAGCTGTTTTTT. As protein: CASSWGLSNTGELFF. The whole variable domain, remainder taken from reference TRBV11-3 and TRBJ2-2, is EAGVVQSPRYKIIEKKQPVAFWCNPISGHNTLYWYLQNLGQGPELLIRYENEEAVDDSQLPKDRFSAERLKGVDSTLKIQPAELGDSAVYLCASSWGLSNTGELFFGEGSRLTVL.

As regards this clonotype: A read error is possible here, since a much larger clone lies one base away. J is TRBJ1-1 and V is TRBV12-3 or TRBV12-4, with a possible D match to TRBD1 (5 bases). The germline V and J ends were trimmed by 8 bases and 5 bases, with 15 bases remaining between them. The CDR3 covers 13 residues. CDR3 amino acids: CASYQGVITEAFF. The CDR3 nucleotides read TGTGCCAGCTATCAAGGGGTCATAACTGAAGCTTTCTTT.

In this sample, this clonotype turned up many times. The chain is built from TRBV4-1 and TRBJ1-5; possibly TRBD1 for D (5 bases). The germline gives CDR1 MGHRA, CDR2 YSYEKL. Trimming removed 1 base at V and 3 bases at J, with 13 bases between. This CDR3 is 16 amino acids long. Written as DNA, the CDR3 is TGCGCCAGCAGCCAAGCACCCACAGGTCACAATCAGCCCCAGCATTTT. Translation gives CASSQAPTGHNQPQHF.

The V call is TRBV7-9, the J call TRBJ1-2; D is unresolved. CDR1 SEHNR and CDR2 FQNEAQ come from the germline V gene (reference sequence). The CDR3 loop spans 12 amino acids. V lost 5 bases to trimming and J lost 4 bases, with 8 bases between them. The CDR3 DNA reads TGTGCCAGCAGCCCCGAAGGCTATGGCTACACCTTC. This gives the protein CASSPEGYGYTF.

This clonotype was seen only a few times. The gene calls are TRBV5-1 and TRBJ2-7; TRBD2 aligns across 13 bases. Per the germline V gene, CDR1 is SGHRS and CDR2 is YFSETQ. J was trimmed by 4 bases and V by 0 bases; bases with no gene match: 4. This CDR3 is built from 16 residues. This CDR3 is CASSLETSGGTYEQYV. In DNA, the CDR3 is TGCGCCAGCAGCTTGGAGACTAGCGGGGGGACATACGAGCAGTACGTC.

The J gene is TRBJ2-7, the V gene TRBV6-5; TRBD2 agrees at 9 bases. The CDR3 contains 18 residues. V gave up 5 bases and J gave up 2 bases; unmatched junction bases: 16. The V gene's germline CDR1 is MNHEY and CDR2 SVGAGI. The CDR3: CASSDPNNLAGLTYEQYV. CDR3 nucleotide sequence: TGTGCCAGCAGTGACCCGAATAACCTAGCGGGACTTACCTACGAGCAGTACGTC.

The CDR3 DNA reads TGTGCCAGCAGCCCAGGGGTATCAGTAGAGACCCAGTACTTC. Protein: CASSPGVSVETQYF. This chain links TRBV7-7 with TRBJ2-5; the D gene is possibly TRBD1 (6 bases). Germline values: CDR1 SSHAT, CDR2 FNYEAQ (reference sequence). The V gene lost 5 bases and the J gene lost 4 bases, with 14 bases spanning the gap. The CDR3 consists of 14 residues.

CDR3 nucleotide sequence: TGTGCCAGCAGTGTCCGGGACACTGGCACCGGGGAGCTGTTTTTT. It specifies CASSVRDTGTGELFF. The chain joins TRBV6-1 to TRBJ2-2; a possible D gene is TRBD1 (6 bases). Germline CDR1 and CDR2: MNHNS and SASEGT. The CDR3 has 15 amino acids. Trimming took off 4 bases at V and 4 bases at J, with 13 bases between the two ends.

This clonotype occurred many times. The chain employs TRBV28 and TRBJ1-4, with D unclear. Trimming removed 5 bases at V and 5 bases at J, with 3 bases between. This CDR3 is built from 11 residues. Germline loops: CDR1 MDHEN, CDR2 SYDVKM. CDR3 sequence reads: CASSGNEKLFF. CDR3 DNA sequence: TGTGCCAGCAGTGGCAATGAAAAACTGTTTTTT.